This T cell receptor (beta chain) comes out of a study of blood T cell repertoires in COVID-19. TCRdb keeps only in-frame clones here, not all; method: immunoSEQ multiplex PCR. The sample contains approximately 230,000 clones, nearly 90% of which appear only once. Trimming removed 4 bases from V and 4 bases from J; junction bases left unmatched: 8. The CDR3 is made up of 15 amino acids. Germline CDR1 is SGHKS and CDR2 is YYEKEE (reference sequence). This clonotype originated in a young man with active or convalescent COVID-19. The V call is TRBV5-5, the J call TRBJ2-5, with 9 positions matching TRBD2. The material sequenced was peripheral blood. CDR3 loop: CASSPIAGVGETQYF. Here the CDR3 DNA reads TGTGCCAGCAGCCCTATAGCGGGAGTGGGAGAGACCCAGTACTTC.